The 21 T cell receptor beta chains below all came from one sample that was sequenced in a study of blood T cell repertoires in COVID-19. Data came from immunoSEQ multiplex PCR; TCRdb stores just in-frame clones and leaves some out. The sample has fewer than 500,000 clones, roughly 88% seen once. Sequencing input: PBMCs or T cells enriched from blood (not recorded which). The source of these receptors is a woman in her 30s with acute COVID-19.

This clone appeared a few times. This chain joins TRBV3-1 (or the pseudogene TRBV3-2) and TRBJ1-3; 8 bases align to TRBD1. V shed 5 bases, J shed 2 bases, and the junction held 8 bases outside the gene matches. Looked up from germline, CDR1 is LGHDT and CDR2 is YNNKEL (reference sequence). CDR3 length: 16 residues. The CDR3 nucleotides are TGTGCCAGCAGCTTACAGGGGGGTATCCCTGGAAACACCATATATTTT. Amino acid sequence: CASSLQGGIPGNTIYF.

The V and J genes are TRBV5-1 and TRBJ1-6, with 8 bases fitting TRBD1. The CDR3 consists of 14 residues. From germline, CDR1 is SGHRS and CDR2 YFSETQ. V was pared by 0 bases and J by 8 bases, with 1 base of the junction left unmatched. The CDR3 coding sequence is TGCGCCAGCAGCTTGGCACAGGGGGATTCACCCCTCCACTTT. It codes for CASSLAQGDSPLHF.

The chain employs TRBV11-2 and TRBJ1-1, with 9 bases fitting TRBD1. Germline CDR1 is SGHAT and CDR2 is FQNNGV. The CDR3 runs 16 residues. V was pared by 5 bases and J by 8 bases, with 15 bases of the junction left unmatched. CDR3 DNA sequence: TGTGCCAGCAGCCTTCGCTGGGGTGACAGGGGGGGCGAAGCTTTCTTT. Its translation: CASSLRWGDRGGEAFF.

The chain has TRBV5-1 and TRBJ1-4; 7 bases align to TRBD1. Trimming cost V 2 bases and J 8 bases; bases outside gene matches: 6. CDR3 length: 14 residues. From germline, CDR1 is SGHRS and CDR2 YFSETQ. CDR3 amino acids: CASSLNRGREKLFF. DNA for the CDR3: TGCGCCAGCAGCTTAAACAGGGGACGAGAAAAACTGTTTTTT.

The gene calls are TRBV12-5 and TRBJ1-1; 11 nucleotides line up with TRBD1. The germline CDR1 and CDR2 sequences are LGHNT and FRNRAP. Unmatched junction bases numbered 16, after V lost 7 bases and J lost 6 bases. The CDR3 contains 17 residues. The CDR3 region is CASDPDRGLSEIPEAFF. CDR3 coding DNA: TGTGCTAGTGACCCGGACAGGGGGCTTTCGGAAATCCCTGAAGCTTTCTTT. The full variable domain, with the rest looked up from reference TRBV12-5 and TRBJ1-1, is DARVTQTPRHKVTEMGQEVTMRCQPILGHNTVFWYRQTMMQGLELLAYFRNRAPLDDSGMPKDRFSAEMPDATLATLKIQPSEPRDSAVYFCASDPDRGLSEIPEAFFGQGTRLTVV.

This sequence joins TRBV2 and TRBJ2-3, with 9 positions matching TRBD2. CDR1 SNHLY and CDR2 FYNNEI come from the germline V gene. The CDR3 consists of 19 residues. Losses at the gene ends were 6 bases for V and 0 bases for J; bases not matched to a gene: 16. CDR3 sequence (DNA): TGTGCCAGCAGCAAAACCCCAGCGGGGGGCCTACCTAGCACAGATACGCAGTATTTT. Translation: CASSKTPAGGLPSTDTQYF.

The genes are TRBV14 and TRBJ2-7; 10 bases align to TRBD1. Germline CDR1 is SGHDN and CDR2 is FVKESK. V gave up 2 bases and J gave up 0 bases; unmatched junction bases: 7. This CDR3 contains 17 residues. The CDR3 DNA sequence: TGTGCCAGCAGCCAATTCCCGACAGGGGGCGGCTCCTACGAGCAGTACTTC. Its translation: CASSQFPTGGGSYEQYF.

This rearrangement joins TRBV2 to TRBJ1-4; 9 bases are shared with TRBD1. The CDR3 has 15 amino acids. Trimming took 3 bases from V and 8 from J; bases not matched to a gene: 7. Germline V gene sequence: CDR1 SNHLY, CDR2 FYNNEI. The CDR3 coding sequence is TGTGCCAGCAGTGACCCGGGACAGGGTACCGAAAAACTGTTTTTT. This sequence encodes CASSDPGQGTEKLFF.

CDR3 sequence: CSVDSGLGTEAFF. The CDR3 coding sequence is TGCAGCGTTGATTCGGGACTGGGCACTGAAGCTTTCTTT. The chain couples TRBV29-1 to TRBJ1-1; weak D call: TRBD1 (5 bases). The CDR3 is made up of 13 amino acids. V lost 3 bases to trimming and J lost 4 bases, with 12 bases between them. The germline CDR1 and CDR2 sequences are SQVTM and ANQGSEA.

The rearrangement uses TRBV13 and TRBJ1-1; possibly TRBD1 for D (5 bases). Germline CDR1 PRHDT, CDR2 FYEKMQ (reference sequence). V was pared by 4 bases and J by 0 bases, with 9 bases between. The CDR3 totals 14 residues. The CDR3: CASSSGGMNTEAFF. The CDR3 region has the DNA TGTGCCAGCAGCTCGGGGGGAATGAACACTGAAGCTTTCTTT.

This chain uses TRBV5-1 with TRBJ2-7, with 8 bases that match TRBD1. The trim removed 4 bases at V and 3 bases at J, leaving 3 bases unmatched. Looked up from germline, CDR1 is SGHRS and CDR2 is YFSETQ. The CDR3 runs 13 residues. The CDR3 protein is CASSVDRVYEQYF. In DNA, the CDR3 is TGCGCCAGCAGCGTGGACAGGGTCTACGAGCAGTACTTC. Full variable domain (missing parts from reference TRBV5-1 and TRBJ2-7): KAGVTQTPRYLIKTRGQQVTLSCSPISGHRSVSWYQQTPGQGLQFLFEYFSETQRNKGNFPGRFSGRQFSNSRSEMNVSTLELGDSALYLCASSVDRVYEQYFGPGTRLTVT.

This sequence joins TRBV6-5 and TRBJ2-1; TRBD2 is a possible D gene (5 bases). Germline V gene data show CDR1 as MNHEY and CDR2 as SVGAGI. V was clipped by 0 bases and J by 2 bases, with 8 bases between them. The length of the CDR3 is 15 residues. The CDR3 coding sequence is TGTGCCAGCAGTTACTCGGCCGGGGCCTACAATGAGCAGTTCTTC. Its protein is CASSYSAGAYNEQFF.

The CDR3 region has the DNA TGCGCCAGCAGCTTGGTCGGGGGGAGCAATCAGCCCCAGCATTTT. This translates into CASSLVGGSNQPQHF. The chain links TRBV5-1 to TRBJ1-5; TRBD1 is a possible D gene (5 bases). This CDR3 has 15 residues. V lost 0 bases to trimming and J lost 1 base, with 8 bases between them. Germline assignment: CDR1 SGHRS and CDR2 YFSETQ.

The chain joins TRBV7-3 to TRBJ2-3; 8 bases agree with TRBD2. Per germline, CDR1 SGHTA and CDR2 FQGTGA. V trimming: 3 bases; J trimming: 6 bases; junction bases outside the gene matches: 5. The CDR3 has 14 residues. The CDR3 coding sequence is TGTGCCAGCAGCTTTAGCGGGGTCACGGATACGCAGTATTTT. Its protein product is CASSFSGVTDTQYF.

In DNA form, the CDR3 reads TGTGCCAGCAGCCCAAGTGCCCAGGGAAACTATGGCTACACCTTC. It yields the protein CASSPSAQGNYGYTF. The chain joins TRBV9 to TRBJ1-2; D might be TRBD1 (5 bases). From germline, CDR1 is SGDLS and CDR2 YYNGEE. Deletions cut 4 bases from V and 2 bases from J, with 15 bases between. This CDR3 comprises 15 residues.

This chain links TRBV13 with TRBJ2-7; D is possibly TRBD1 (5 bases). The CDR3 runs 15 residues. Germline CDR1 and CDR2: PRHDT and FYEKMQ (reference sequence). Trimming took 2 bases from V and 3 from J, leaving 14 bases between them. This CDR3 is CASSLSGLVSYEQYF. The CDR3 nucleotides read TGTGCCAGCAGCTTATCAGGGTTAGTCAGCTACGAGCAGTACTTC.

V and J are TRBV2 and TRBJ2-3; 12 bases fit TRBD2. J lost 5 bases, V lost 5 bases, and 5 bases had no gene match. Germline assignment: CDR1 SNHLY and CDR2 FYNNEI. CDR3 length: 15 residues. The CDR3 sequence is CASSYLAGGRDTQYF. As DNA, the CDR3 is TGTGCCAGCAGTTATCTAGCGGGGGGGCGAGATACGCAGTATTTT.

The rearrangement links TRBV27 to TRBJ1-1; a weak D match, TRBD1 (5 bases). Germline-derived CDR1 and CDR2 are MNHEY and SMNVEV (reference sequence). V was shortened by 5 bases and J by 5 bases, with 18 bases between the two germline ends. This CDR3 region has 15 residues. For the CDR3, the DNA is TGTGCCAGCAGTCTAAGTTGGGGCCGTGAAACTGAAGCTTTCTTT. Its protein is CASSLSWGRETEAFF.

V usage is TRBV5-6 and J usage is TRBJ1-6, with D possibly being TRBD1 (5 bases). The CDR3 sequence is 14 residues long. Germline assignment: CDR1 SGHDT and CDR2 YYEEEE. V lost 4 bases, J lost 3 bases, and 8 bases lay in between. CDR3 DNA sequence: TGTGCCAGCAGCGACAGTGACTATAATTCACCCCTCCACTTT. Protein sequence: CASSDSDYNSPLHF.

The rearrangement joins TRBV6-1 to TRBJ1-5; TRBD1 agrees at 9 bases. CDR1 MNHNS and CDR2 SASEGT come from the germline V gene. The CDR3 is 16 amino acids. V lost 5 bases to trimming and J lost 0 bases; unmatched junction nucleotides: 5. The CDR3 spells CASSQGTGFSNQPQHF. CDR3 coding DNA: TGTGCCAGCAGTCAAGGGACAGGGTTTAGCAATCAGCCCCAGCATTTT.

V is TRBV15 and J is TRBJ1-3; 7 positions match TRBD1. V trimming: 0 bases; J trimming: 4 bases; junction bases outside the gene matches: 3. CDR1 is LNHNV, CDR2 YYDKDF, per germline (reference sequence). The CDR3 totals 15 residues. CDR3 sequence: CATSRETGYGNTIYF. The CDR3 DNA sequence: TGTGCCACCAGCAGAGAGACAGGGTACGGAAACACCATATATTTT.